The clone carrying this TCR beta chain was found a few times. No antigen is known for it. The data belong to a study of T-cell memory formation after mild COVID-19. Study-wide results and limits: Clones shrinking between day 15 and 85 showed a balanced CD4/CD8 split, and those that grew later tilted toward CD4+. The appearance of some responding clones in pre-infection memory suggested that cross-reactive memory joined. For contracting clones, CD4+ ones sat mainly in CM and EM, CD8+ in EMRA.

CDR1 is MDHEN, CDR2 SYDVKM, per germline. The CDR3 loop spans 12 amino acids. With 8 bases clipped from V and 7 bases from J, the junction kept 5 bases outside the gene matches. With constant-segment primers, 5'RACE yielded cDNA libraries of TCR alpha and TCR beta that carried sample barcodes and UMIs. Using its own MiXCR run on the 5' RACE reads, TCRdb lists one record per CDR3 protein. The table records a few hundred thousand distinct CDR3 sequences, approximately 15% of them present only once. The sequencing sample was made of PBMCs or a T cell subset sorted from them (not recorded which). This TCR was recovered from a young man who had mild COVID-19 (a few samples of this study predate the infection). Cell type and time point are not known. The chain uses TRBV28 and TRBJ1-3, with TRBD1 matching over 7 bases. DNA for the CDR3: TGTGCCAGCGTGACAGGGAGCAACACCATATATTTT. It codes for CASVTGSNTIYF.